This TCR beta chain was sequenced during a study of T cell repertoires in cytomegalovirus infection. Study-wide results and caveats: HLA-C-restricted CMV clonotypes gave the most frequent clonotype in two of eight donors.

Looked up from germline, CDR1 is MNHEY and CDR2 is SVGEGT. The V and J ends lost 11 bases and 7 bases, in that order; junction bases with no gene match: 20. The CDR3 is 17 residues long. MiXCR was run by TCRdb on the reads, yielding one entry per CDR3 protein. The data contain 170,000 or so distinct CDR3 sequences, about 18% of them singletons. As for this clonotype: No antigen is known for it. Possible read error: a much larger clone is one base away.

This clonotype was sampled from a human donor in good health (CMV status not recorded). Some clones in this sample may be carry-over from other donors' samples. The V call is TRBV6-2 or TRBV6-3, the J call TRBJ2-1, with 10 bases matching TRBD1. Sequenced: CD8+ T cells from PBMCs. CDR3 sequence: CARTDPDRGQHRNEQFF. CDR3 in DNA: TGTGCCCGCACCGACCCTGACAGGGGGCAACACAGGAATGAGCAGTTCTTC.